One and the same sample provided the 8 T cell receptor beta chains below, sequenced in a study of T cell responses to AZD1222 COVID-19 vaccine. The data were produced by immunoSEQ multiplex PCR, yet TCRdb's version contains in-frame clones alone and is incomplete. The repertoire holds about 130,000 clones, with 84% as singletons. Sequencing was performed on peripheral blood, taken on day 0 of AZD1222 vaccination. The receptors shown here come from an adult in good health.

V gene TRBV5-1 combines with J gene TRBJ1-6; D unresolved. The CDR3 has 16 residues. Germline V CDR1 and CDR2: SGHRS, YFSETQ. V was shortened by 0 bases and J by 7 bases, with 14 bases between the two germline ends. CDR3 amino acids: CASSLVPLTANSPLHF. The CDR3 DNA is TGCGCCAGCAGCTTGGTTCCTCTTACTGCAAATTCACCCCTCCACTTT.

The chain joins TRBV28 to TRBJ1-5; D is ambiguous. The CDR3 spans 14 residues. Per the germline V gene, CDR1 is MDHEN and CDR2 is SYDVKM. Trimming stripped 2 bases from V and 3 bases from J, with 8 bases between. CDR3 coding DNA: TGTGCCAGCAGTTTAGCGGAACCCAATCAGCCCCAGCATTTT. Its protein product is CASSLAEPNQPQHF.

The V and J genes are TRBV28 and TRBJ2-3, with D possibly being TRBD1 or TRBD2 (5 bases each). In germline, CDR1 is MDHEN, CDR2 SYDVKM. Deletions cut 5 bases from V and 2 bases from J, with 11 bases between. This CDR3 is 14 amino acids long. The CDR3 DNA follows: TGTGCCAGCAGTCCATCGGGGACCACAGATACGCAGTATTTT. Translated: CASSPSGTTDTQYF.

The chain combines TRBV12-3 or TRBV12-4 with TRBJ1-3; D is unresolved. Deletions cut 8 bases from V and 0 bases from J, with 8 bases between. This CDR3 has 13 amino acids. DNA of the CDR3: TGTGCCAGCGGGGAGTTCTCTGGAAACACCATATATTTT. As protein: CASGEFSGNTIYF.

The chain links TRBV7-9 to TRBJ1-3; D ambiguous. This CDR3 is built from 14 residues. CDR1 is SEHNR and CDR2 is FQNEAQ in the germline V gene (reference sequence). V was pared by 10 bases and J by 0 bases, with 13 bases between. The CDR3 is CAIQHGISGNTIYF. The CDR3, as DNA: TGTGCCATCCAACACGGAATCTCTGGAAACACCATATATTTT.

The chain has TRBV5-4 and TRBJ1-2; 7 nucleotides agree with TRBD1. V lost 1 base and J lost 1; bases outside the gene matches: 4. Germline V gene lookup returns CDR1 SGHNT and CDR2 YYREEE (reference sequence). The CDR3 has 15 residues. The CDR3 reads CASSLSGQVNYGYTF. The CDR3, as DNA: TGTGCCAGCAGCTTGAGTGGACAGGTTAACTATGGCTACACCTTC.

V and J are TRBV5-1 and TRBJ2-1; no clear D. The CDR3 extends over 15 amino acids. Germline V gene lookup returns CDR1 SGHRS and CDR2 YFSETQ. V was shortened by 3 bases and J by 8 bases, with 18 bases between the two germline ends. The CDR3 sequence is CASSYEEPGTDEQFF. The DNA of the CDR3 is TGCGCCAGCAGCTACGAGGAACCAGGTACTGATGAGCAGTTCTTC.

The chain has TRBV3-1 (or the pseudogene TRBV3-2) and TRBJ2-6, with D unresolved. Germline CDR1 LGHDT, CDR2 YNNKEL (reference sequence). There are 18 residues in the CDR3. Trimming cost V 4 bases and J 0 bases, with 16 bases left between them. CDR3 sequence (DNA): TGTGCCAGCAGCCTGGAAGCGCCAGGCAGCTCTGGGGCCAACGTCCTGACTTTC. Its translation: CASSLEAPGSSGANVLTF.